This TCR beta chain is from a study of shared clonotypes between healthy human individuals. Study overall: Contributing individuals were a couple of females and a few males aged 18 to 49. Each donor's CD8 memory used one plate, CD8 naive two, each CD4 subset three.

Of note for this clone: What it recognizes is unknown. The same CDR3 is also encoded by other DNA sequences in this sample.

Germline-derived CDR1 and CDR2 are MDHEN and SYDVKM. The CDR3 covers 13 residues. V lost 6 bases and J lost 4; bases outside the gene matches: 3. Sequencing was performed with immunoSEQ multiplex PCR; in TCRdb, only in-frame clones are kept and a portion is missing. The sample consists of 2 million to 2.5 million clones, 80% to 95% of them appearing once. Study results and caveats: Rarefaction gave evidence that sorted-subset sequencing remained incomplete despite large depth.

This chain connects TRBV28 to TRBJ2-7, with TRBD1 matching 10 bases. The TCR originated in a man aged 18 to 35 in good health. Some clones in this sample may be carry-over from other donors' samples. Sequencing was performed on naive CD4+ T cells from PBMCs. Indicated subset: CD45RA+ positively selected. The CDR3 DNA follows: TGTGCCAGCAGCAGACAGGGGGCGTACGAGCAGTACTTC. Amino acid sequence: CASSRQGAYEQYF.